This T cell receptor (beta chain) was observed in a study of blood T cell repertoires in COVID-19. Study-wide context: Both acute and convalescent COVID-19 samples were obtained from the United States, Italy and Spain. PBMCs, B-cell-depleted T cells, or T cells were the source of the cDNA or gDNA that made up the material.

As processed by the authors: Reference gene primer amplification gave nucleated cell count estimates. Only in-frame clones appear in the TCRdb table, and some are missing; sequencing was by immunoSEQ multiplex PCR. V, J and clone size reflect that table, while D and trimming were determined from the DNA. The sample carries 270,000 or so clones, about 89% recorded once. The sample consisted of peripheral blood. This sequence was found in a man aged 35-49 years with active or convalescent COVID-19.

This CDR3 reads CASSDGPGTANTEAFF. DNA of the CDR3: TGTGCCAGCAGTGATGGGCCTGGGACTGCGAACACTGAAGCTTTCTTT. The chain joins TRBV6-1 to TRBJ1-1; TRBD1 is a possible D gene (5 bases). Germline V lookup: CDR1 MNHNS, CDR2 SASEGT. The CDR3 contains 16 residues. V dropped 3 bases and J dropped 1 base, with 15 bases sitting between them.